The clone carrying this T cell receptor delta chain was seen only a few times. The protein TCRdb lists belongs to a much larger clone and differs from this DNA's translation at residue 22, which points to a read error; the protein shown is made from the DNA. Bulk repertoires came from Vgamma9/Vdelta2+ or Vdelta2-negative gammadelta T cells flow-sorted from PBMC. TCRdb reanalysed the multiplex PCR reads via CATT. The repertoire includes 45,000 to 50,000 delta-chain clones, roughly 1.6% of them detected once, and 7.5% to 10% sits in the top ten. The data were obtained in a study of γδ T cells in repeated Plasmodium falciparum infection. The CDR3 sequence is 23 residues long. CDR1 and CDR2 (germline): TSWWSYY, QGS.

This TCR came from a pool of human donors (malaria-infected and uninfected, not separated). Source material: gamma-delta T cells from blood. TRDV1 is the V gene, and the J gene was not called; the DNA was not compared with TRDD3, the D call given in the table. CDR3 DNA sequence: TGTGCTCTTGGGGAACTAGAAGGTCCTACGTATGCTAACTGGGGGGAGTACACCGATAAACTCACCTTT. Its protein product is CALGELEGPTYANWGEYTDKLTF.